Presented here are 24 T cell receptor beta chains from one specimen sequenced in a study of beta chain features in type 1 diabetes. The isolated RNA, all of it, was reverse transcribed, so expressed TCRB transcripts were what got sequenced. Measured with immunoSEQ multiplex PCR; TCRdb has only the in-frame clones, and not every one. The data contain under 450,000 clones, over 13% of them seen just once; the ten biggest clones take up under 0.02%. Sequenced: naive CD4+ T cells from blood. These receptors were collected from a woman between 18 and 29 years old in good health.

This chain joins TRBV11-3 and TRBJ2-2, with a weak D call TRBD1 (6 bases). The germline CDR1 and CDR2 sequences are SGHNT and YENEEA. This CDR3 region has 13 residues. The V end lost 5 bases, the J end lost 4 bases, and 8 bases lay between the germline ends. The CDR3 here is CASSLQGTGELFF. The CDR3 bases are TGTGCCAGCAGCCTACAGGGCACCGGGGAGCTGTTTTTT. Drawing the rest from reference TRBV11-3 and TRBJ2-2, the complete variable domain is EAGVVQSPRYKIIEKKQPVAFWCNPISGHNTLYWYLQNLGQGPELLIRYENEEAVDDSQLPKDRFSAERLKGVDSTLKIQPAELGDSAVYLCASSLQGTGELFFGEGSRLTVL.

The chain joins TRBV10-3 to TRBJ1-1; D call uncertain. V was shortened by 3 bases and J by 3 bases, with 5 bases between the two germline ends. The CDR3 length is 12 residues. Per germline, CDR1 ENHRY and CDR2 SYGVKD. CDR3 amino acids: CAISESDTEAFF. As DNA, the CDR3 is TGTGCCATCAGTGAATCCGACACTGAAGCTTTCTTT.

This clone was detected only a few times. V usage is TRBV19 and J usage is TRBJ2-7; TRBD2 matches 9 bases. V shed 2 bases, J shed 9 bases, and the junction held 5 bases outside the gene matches. CDR1 and CDR2 (germline): LNHDA, SQIVND (reference sequence). This CDR3 region has 13 residues. The CDR3 protein is CASSILAGRVQYF. DNA of the CDR3: TGTGCCAGTAGTATACTAGCGGGAAGGGTGCAGTACTTC.

The rearrangement joins TRBV12-5 to TRBJ2-3; 11 nucleotides match TRBD2. V lost 7 bases, J lost 9 bases, and 9 bases stayed unmatched. The CDR3 loop spans 14 amino acids. In germline, CDR1 is LGHNT, CDR2 FRNRAP. CDR3 sequence reads: CASAIAGGMGTQYF. CDR3 coding DNA: TGTGCTAGTGCCATAGCGGGAGGGATGGGGACGCAGTATTTT.

V gene TRBV29-1 combines with J gene TRBJ1-2, with a possible D match to TRBD1 (5 bases). The germline V gene has CDR1 SQVTM and CDR2 ANQGSEA. V was trimmed by 4 bases and J by 3 bases, leaving 6 bases between them. There are 11 residues in the CDR3. The CDR3 protein is CSVGGDYGYTF. In DNA form, the CDR3 reads TGCAGCGTTGGGGGGGACTATGGCTACACCTTC.

A few counts support this clone. The rearrangement uses TRBV4-2 and TRBJ2-1, with D possibly TRBD2 on 6 matching bases. The germline V and J ends were trimmed by 0 bases and 9 bases, with 15 bases remaining between them. There are 15 residues in the CDR3. Germline CDR1 LGHNA, CDR2 YNFKEQ. As DNA, the CDR3 is TGTGCCAGCAGCCAAGATCTAGGTGGAGGGAGTGAGCAGTTCTTC. This gives the protein CASSQDLGGGSEQFF.

V gene TRBV5-4 combines with J gene TRBJ2-7; D is ambiguous. Looked up from germline, CDR1 is SGHNT and CDR2 is YYREEE (reference sequence). The V end was cut by 3 bases, the J end by 3 bases, with 16 bases between. The CDR3 length is 15 residues. Here the CDR3 reads CASSSRRQGIYEQYF. The CDR3 DNA follows: TGTGCCAGCAGCTCCAGACGACAAGGTATCTACGAGCAGTACTTC.

This clone was seen a few times. The gene calls are TRBV29-1 and TRBJ1-1; maybe TRBD1 (5 bases). V shed 3 bases and J shed 4 bases, with 9 bases lying between them. Germline V gene sequence: CDR1 SQVTM, CDR2 ANQGSEA. The CDR3 has 12 residues. The CDR3, as DNA: TGCAGCGTTGAGGGGGGGACCACTGAAGCTTTCTTT. Translating it yields CSVEGGTTEAFF. The whole variable domain, remainder taken from reference TRBV29-1 and TRBJ1-1, is SAVISQKPSRDICQRGTSLTIQCQVDSQVTMMFWYRQQPGQSLTLIATANQGSEATYESGFVIDKFPISRPNLTFSTLTVSNMSPEDSSIYLCSVEGGTTEAFFGQGTRLTVV.

The chain recombines TRBV20-1 with TRBJ1-2; D gene ambiguous. From germline, CDR1 is DFQATT and CDR2 SNEGSKA (reference sequence). The V gene lost 5 bases and the J gene lost 3 bases, with 4 bases spanning the gap. This CDR3 has 10 amino acids. CDR3 DNA sequence: TGCAGTGCTCGTGACTATGGCTACACCTTC. Protein: CSARDYGYTF.

Only a few counts were recorded for this clone. The V gene is TRBV7-2, the J gene TRBJ2-3; TRBD2 is a possible D gene (5 bases). Germline V lookup: CDR1 SGHTA, CDR2 FQGNSA. CDR3 length: 14 residues. Trimming removed 0 bases at V and 4 bases at J, with 8 bases between. The CDR3 here is CASSLAGSADTQYF. As DNA, the CDR3 is TGTGCCAGCAGCTTAGCGGGGAGCGCAGATACGCAGTATTTT.

The CDR3 nucleotides are TGCAGCGTCCGGGGACAGACCACAGATACGCAGTATTTT. Its translation: CSVRGQTTDTQYF. This sequence joins TRBV29-1 and TRBJ2-3; 7 bases agree with TRBD1. V dropped 6 bases and J dropped 2; count of bases not matched to a gene: 5. Germline V gives CDR1 SQVTM, CDR2 ANQGSEA. This CDR3 is 13 amino acids long.

J is TRBJ2-3 and V is TRBV5-1; tentative D call: TRBD2 (5 bases). This CDR3 region has 13 residues. With 7 bases removed from V and 5 bases from J, the gap between germline ends came to 14 bases. The germline gives CDR1 SGHRS, CDR2 YFSETQ. The CDR3 loop is CASSPTREDTQYF. CDR3 sequence (DNA): TGCGCCAGCTCCCCCACCCGGGAAGATACGCAGTATTTT.

This clone has more than one count but fewer than ten. This chain joins TRBV2 and TRBJ2-7; 11 bases align to TRBD2. This CDR3 is 14 amino acids long. V lost 7 bases to trimming and J lost 4 bases; unmatched junction nucleotides: 6. In germline, CDR1 is SNHLY, CDR2 FYNNEI. In nucleotides, the CDR3 is TGTGCCAGCACTAGCGGGAGGCTTCGTTACGAGCAGTACTTC. It yields the protein CASTSGRLRYEQYF. The full variable domain, rest sourced from reference TRBV2 and TRBJ2-7, is EPEVTQTPSHQVTQMGQEVILRCVPISNHLYFYWYRQILGQKVEFLVSFYNNEISEKSEIFDDQFSVERPDGSNFTLKIRSTKLEDSAMYFCASTSGRLRYEQYFGPGTRLTVT.

This clone was found a few times. The J gene is TRBJ1-1, the V gene TRBV11-2; no clear D gene. V dropped 3 bases and J dropped 11 bases, with 13 bases sitting between them. The CDR3 length is 12 residues. Germline CDR1 is SGHAT and CDR2 is FQNNGV. For the CDR3, the DNA is TGTGCCAGCAGCTTGGAGGGAGTCTGGGCTTTCTTT. It is translated as CASSLEGVWAFF.

There are a few counts of this clone. J is TRBJ1-5 and V is TRBV30; D call uncertain. Germline CDR1 is GTSNPN and CDR2 is SVGIG (reference sequence). V gave up 1 base and J gave up 6 bases, with 10 bases separating them. The CDR3 is 13 residues long. CDR3 DNA sequence: TGTGCCTGGAGTGACGGGGATGGTCAGCCCCAGCATTTT. Its translation: CAWSDGDGQPQHF.

This rearrangement joins TRBV27 to TRBJ2-1, with 9 bases matching TRBD2. Germline CDR1 reads MNHEY; CDR2 reads SMNVEV (reference sequence). Trimming took 4 bases from V and 9 from J; bases not matched to a gene: 10. The CDR3 consists of 15 residues. The CDR3 sequence is CASSSGLAGLSEQFF. CDR3 sequence (DNA): TGTGCCAGCAGTTCGGGACTAGCAGGCCTGAGTGAGCAGTTCTTC.

The table lists this clone with a few counts. This sequence joins TRBV4-2 and TRBJ1-5; a possible D gene is TRBD1 (5 bases). Trimming took 1 base from V and 7 from J, leaving 14 bases between them. This CDR3 comprises 15 residues. CDR1 is LGHNA, CDR2 YNFKEQ, per germline. The CDR3 region is CASSQGMGGSQPQHF. Here the CDR3 DNA reads TGTGCCAGCAGCCAAGGTATGGGGGGGAGCCAGCCCCAGCATTTT.

The chain is built from TRBV4-3 and TRBJ2-2; perhaps TRBD1 as D (5 bases). The CDR3 totals 16 residues. Germline V gene sequence: CDR1 LGHNA, CDR2 YSLEER. V lost 1 base to trimming and J lost 2 bases, with 11 bases between them. The CDR3 reads CASSQVSDSNTGELFF. CDR3 DNA sequence: TGCGCCAGCAGCCAAGTCAGCGACAGCAACACCGGGGAGCTGTTTTTT.

This clone occurred a few times. The V and J genes are TRBV28 and TRBJ1-5; TRBD1 aligns across 8 bases. Germline assignment: CDR1 MDHEN and CDR2 SYDVKM. V lost 8 bases to trimming and J lost 1 base; unmatched junction nucleotides: 7. The CDR3 extends over 15 amino acids. The CDR3 sequence is CASSPGQGSNQPQHF. The CDR3 DNA is TGTGCCAGCTCTCCCGGACAGGGCAGCAATCAGCCCCAGCATTTT.

The chain recombines TRBV7-2 with TRBJ1-6; the D gene is possibly TRBD1 (5 bases). Germline CDR1 reads SGHTA; CDR2 reads FQGNSA. The ends were cut back, 1 base at V and 10 bases at J, with 17 bases in the middle. CDR3 size: 16 residues. The CDR3 sequence is CASSLVTGRAGSPLHF. CDR3 bases: TGTGCCAGCAGCTTAGTTACTGGCAGGGCAGGATCACCCCTCCACTTT.

CDR3 sequence reads: CASSPPSGMDTQYF. The CDR3 nucleotides read TGTGCCAGCTCACCCCCTAGCGGGATGGATACGCAGTATTTT. The rearrangement uses TRBV18 and TRBJ2-3, with 9 bases aligning to TRBD2. V dropped 3 bases and J dropped 6; count of bases not matched to a gene: 4. The length of the CDR3 is 14 residues. Germline V gene data show CDR1 as KGHSH and CDR2 as LQKENI.

This clone has more than one count but fewer than ten. The gene calls are TRBV28 and TRBJ2-5, with D perhaps matching TRBD2 (5 bases). V dropped 7 bases and J dropped 1 base, with 10 bases sitting between them. From germline, CDR1 is MDHEN and CDR2 SYDVKM. This CDR3 has 13 amino acids. CDR3 DNA: TGTGCCAGCAACCGGACTCCCCAAGAGACCCAGTACTTC. Amino acids: CASNRTPQETQYF.

This sequence joins TRBV19 and TRBJ2-3; D perhaps matches TRBD2 (5 bases). The length of the CDR3 is 14 residues. Trimming removed 3 bases at V and 1 base at J, with 8 bases between. The germline V gene has CDR1 LNHDA and CDR2 SQIVND (reference sequence). The CDR3 DNA reads as TGTGCCAGTAGTATCCAGAGGGGCACAGATACGCAGTATTTT. This translates into CASSIQRGTDTQYF.

The chain links TRBV30 to TRBJ2-1; 8 bases align to TRBD2. V lost 2 bases to trimming and J lost 3 bases; unmatched junction nucleotides: 3. From germline, CDR1 is GTSNPN and CDR2 SVGIG (reference sequence). The length of the CDR3 is 14 residues. This CDR3 reads CAWSTGRGYNEQFF. In nucleotides, the CDR3 is TGTGCCTGGAGTACCGGGAGGGGCTACAATGAGCAGTTCTTC.